The following is a TCR beta chain sequence with its context. Antigen specificity is unknown. The data derive from a study of T cell repertoires in cytomegalovirus infection. On the study more broadly: Recently identified HLA-C-restricted and well-studied HLA-B-restricted CMV epitopes were used. Based on public TCR beta signatures, there were indications of CMV infection and of a matching HLA type. Whole-study results and caveats: HLA-C-restricted TCR beta clonotypes specific for CMV led the ex vivo response.

The ends were cut back, 7 bases at V and 7 bases at J, with 13 bases in the middle. The CDR3 length is 12 residues. In TCRdb, the reads were re-called with MiXCR into one record per CDR3 protein. The repertoire holds 830,000 or so distinct CDR3 sequences, roughly 33% seen once, with around an eighth in the top ten. The TCR sequence derives from a human donor in good health (CMV status not recorded). Some clones in this sample may be carry-over from other donors' samples. The chain has TRBV12-3 or TRBV12-4 and TRBJ1-1; D remains unclear. The sequencing here drew on cultured CD8+ T cells from PBMCs, taken from culture after CMV antigen stimulation. CDR3 loop: CASTPLSNEAFF. As DNA, the CDR3 is TGTGCCAGCACCCCTCTCTCAAATGAAGCTTTCTTT.